The present entry profiles one T cell receptor beta chain with its context. Its matching antigen is unknown. Primers: 60 Vbeta forward and 13 Jbeta reverse. The data were produced by immunoSEQ multiplex PCR, yet TCRdb's version contains in-frame clones alone and is incomplete. The sample consists of approximately 90,000 clones, 75% of them appearing once. The CDR3 covers 12 residues. The ends were cut back, 6 bases at V and 9 bases at J, with 12 bases in the middle. Germline assignment: CDR1 SGHAT and CDR2 FQNNGV. The source of the sample is a study of cytomegalovirus exposure and HLA in healthy donors. Study-wide findings and caveats: Later analysis reportedly placed an Asian-associated ancestry cluster below the approximately 680-donor mean in N-insertions. Segments of the TCR beta V type were, in most cases, productive about 90% or about 30% of the time in an earlier analysis.

This TCR was recovered from a man aged 35-49 years in good health and CMV-seronegative. The material sequenced was PBMCs. The chain recombines TRBV11-2 with TRBJ2-1; D is possibly TRBD1 (6 bases). CDR3 amino acids: CASSIRGTEQFF. CDR3 DNA: TGTGCCAGCAGTATTAGGGGGACTGAGCAGTTCTTC.